The 21 T cell receptor beta chains presented below share a single source sample, sequenced in a study of blood T cells in healthy people across ages. A J-beta primer mix and a sample-barcoded 5' primer were used in a second PCR of roughly 6 to 11 cycles. TCRdb re-derived calls from the 5' RACE reads in MiXCR, one entry per CDR3 protein. Of 630,000 or so distinct CDR3 sequences listed, roughly 30% are singletons. Material: blood. The receptors derive from a woman aged 80 or over in good health.

Many counts were recorded for this clonotype. CDR3 nucleotides: TGCAGTGCTTCACCGGGCTACAATTCACCCCTCCACTTT. Encoded protein: CSASPGYNSPLHF. The chain has TRBV20-1 and TRBJ1-6, with D hard to call. Trimming shortened V by 5 bases and J by 7 bases, and 12 bases separated the two germline ends. Germline loops: CDR1 DFQATT, CDR2 SNEGSKA (reference sequence). The CDR3 contains 13 residues.

About this clonotype itself: This may be a read error, as it is one base from a much larger clone. The V gene is TRBV20-1, the J gene TRBJ2-1; TRBD2 aligns across 7 bases. The DNA end favors TRBJ2-7, so the J call may be wrong. From germline, CDR1 is DFQATT and CDR2 SNEGSKA (reference sequence). The CDR3 sequence is 14 residues long. The DNA for the CDR3 is TGCAGTGCTGCGGGGGTAAGCTCCTACAATGAGCAGTACTTC. It is translated as CSAAGVSSYNEQYF.

This clonotype has a count of ten or more. The J gene is TRBJ2-1, the V gene TRBV30; D remains unclear. This CDR3 has 13 amino acids. The germline V and J ends were trimmed by 2 bases and 9 bases, with 14 bases remaining between them. CDR1 is GTSNPN and CDR2 is SVGIG in the germline V gene (reference sequence). The CDR3 spells CAWSSLSDGEQFF. The CDR3 nucleotides are TGTGCCTGGAGTTCCCTCAGCGATGGTGAGCAGTTCTTC.

This clonotype was seen more than once but under ten times. V is TRBV28 and J is TRBJ1-5; unclear D gene. The CDR3 extends over 11 amino acids. V shed 10 bases and J shed 11 bases, with 15 bases lying between them. Germline V gene data show CDR1 as MDHEN and CDR2 as SYDVKM. CDR3 DNA sequence: TGTGCCACCCTCCAGGAGGCGACCCAGCATTTT. Translating gives CATLQEATQHF.

This clonotype was counted a few times. The gene calls are TRBV2 and TRBJ1-4; the match to TRBD1 covers 10 bases. With 4 bases clipped from V and 8 bases from J, the junction kept 10 bases outside the gene matches. The CDR3 has 16 residues. Germline V CDR1 and CDR2: SNHLY, FYNNEI. CDR3 nucleotide sequence: TGTGCCAGCAGTGCCGGACAGGGGGGAAGAGAAGAAAAACTGTTTTTT. The encoded protein is CASSAGQGGREEKLFF.

The chain has TRBV14 and TRBJ1-1, with D perhaps TRBD1 (6 bases). From germline, CDR1 is SGHDN and CDR2 FVKESK. This CDR3 is 14 amino acids long. Between the trimmed V and J ends, which lost 4 bases and 2 bases, there was a span of 11 bases. The CDR3 DNA reads TGTGCCAGCAGCCGTTGGGACATAAACACTGAAGCTTTCTTT. Protein: CASSRWDINTEAFF.

The V gene is TRBV13, the J gene TRBJ2-1, with D tentatively TRBD1 (6 bases). Judging by the DNA end, TRBJ2-7 fits better; the J call may be wrong. This CDR3 has 19 amino acids. Germline lookup yields CDR1 PRHDT and CDR2 FYEKMQ (reference sequence). As DNA, the CDR3 is TGTGCCAGCAGCCTCCAAACAGGGCGCAACCCCAACGACTACAATGAGCAGTACTTC. Translation: CASSLQTGRNPNDYNEQYF.

Note on this clonotype: Relative to the germline gene, one junction end is altered; a read error may explain this. The chain has TRBV19 and TRBJ2-2, with D perhaps matching TRBD2 (6 bases). The CDR3 loop spans 11 amino acids. Germline V lookup: CDR1 LNHDA, CDR2 SQIVND (reference sequence). CDR3 nucleotides: TGTGCCAGTAGATGGGAGGCGGAGCCGTTTTTT. It codes for CASRWEAEPFF. Full variable domain (remainder filled in from reference TRBV19 and TRBJ2-2): DGGITQSPKYLFRKEGQNVTLSCEQNLNHDAMYWYRQDPGQGLRLIYYSQIVNDFQKGDIAEGYSVSREKKESFPLTVTSAQKNPTAFYLCASRWEAEPFFGEGSRLTVL.

This clonotype was found many times. This sequence joins TRBV10-3 and TRBJ2-3; the D gene is possibly TRBD1 (6 bases). Trimming took 0 bases from V and 7 from J, leaving 8 bases between them. Germline lookup yields CDR1 ENHRY and CDR2 SYGVKD. The CDR3 has 13 residues. This CDR3 reads CAISESRGNTQYF. CDR3 nucleotide sequence: TGTGCCATCAGTGAGTCGAGGGGGAATACGCAGTATTTT.

A note on this clonotype: Since a much larger clone is just one base distant, this may be a read error. CDR3 residues: CGERTANNEQYF. The CDR3 nucleotides read TGTGGCGAGCGCACAGCGAACAACGAGCAGTACTTC. The chain has TRBV30 and TRBJ2-5; the D is unclear. The last part of the DNA fits TRBJ2-7 better; the J call may be wrong. Germline assignment: CDR1 GTSNPN and CDR2 SVGIG (reference sequence). The CDR3 covers 12 residues.

This clonotype has a count of ten or more. The V gene is TRBV9, the J gene TRBJ2-1; tentative D call: TRBD1 (6 bases). CDR3 length: 17 amino acids. Trimming shortened V by 0 bases and J by 0 bases, and 13 bases separated the two germline ends. Germline CDR1 and CDR2: SGDLS and YYNGEE. The CDR3 loop reads CASSVEGVMSSYNEQFF. CDR3 coding DNA: TGTGCCAGCAGCGTAGAGGGGGTGATGAGCTCCTACAATGAGCAGTTCTTC. The variable domain in full, completed from reference TRBV9 and TRBJ2-1, reads DSGVTQTPKHLITATGQRVTLRCSPRSGDLSVYWYQQSLDQGLQFLIQYYNGEERAKGNILERFSAQQFPDLHSELNLSSLELGDSALYFCASSVEGVMSSYNEQFFGPGTRLTVL.

CDR3 loop: CASSQARGSTEAFF. CDR3 coding DNA: TGTGCCAGCAGCCAAGCAAGGGGCAGCACTGAAGCTTTCTTT. The chain couples TRBV3-1 to TRBJ1-1; maybe TRBD1 (5 bases). The germline V and J ends were trimmed by 1 base and 4 bases, with 10 bases remaining between them. The CDR3 has 14 residues. CDR1 and CDR2 (germline): LGHDT, YNNKEL (reference sequence). Drawing the rest from reference TRBV3-1 and TRBJ1-1, the complete variable domain is DTAVSQTPKYLVTQMGNDKSIKCEQNLGHDTMYWYKQDSKKFLKIMFSYNNKELIINETVPNRFSPKSPDKAHLNLHINSLELGDSAVYFCASSQARGSTEAFFGQGTRLTVV.

The genes are TRBV28 and TRBJ2-1; the match to TRBD1 covers 10 bases. The CDR3 sequence is 14 residues long. Per the germline V gene, CDR1 is MDHEN and CDR2 is SYDVKM. The V segment lost 11 bases and the J segment 5 bases; nucleotides outside the gene matches: 9. Here the CDR3 reads CAGNSGTGDNEQFF. The CDR3 DNA is TGTGCCGGCAATTCTGGGACAGGGGACAATGAGCAGTTCTTC.

This clonotype was detected a few times. The chain links TRBV6-2 or TRBV6-3 to TRBJ1-2; weak D call: TRBD1 (5 bases). The germline V gene has CDR1 MNHEY and CDR2 SVGEGT. The CDR3 sequence is 17 residues long. Between the trimmed V and J ends, which lost 5 bases and 4 bases, there was a span of 23 bases. The DNA of the CDR3 is TGTGCCAGCAGTGCCCAGGGTCCGGCCAGGGAAGGCTATGGCTACACCTTC. Protein product: CASSAQGPAREGYGYTF.

As for this clonotype: A much larger clone differs by one base, so this may be a read error. The chain carries TRBV4-2 and TRBJ2-3; no clear D gene. Germline V gives CDR1 LGHNA, CDR2 YNFKEQ. V lost 1 base, J lost 0 bases, and 8 bases lay in between. The CDR3 is made up of 15 amino acids. This CDR3 reads CASSQVWASTDTQYF. The CDR3 bases are TGTGCCAGCAGCCAAGTTTGGGCTAGCACAGATACGCAGTATTTT.

This clonotype turned up a few times. The V and J genes are TRBV4-1 and TRBJ1-3; D is uncertain. CDR3 size: 15 residues. CDR1 MGHRA and CDR2 YSYEKL come from the germline V gene. The V end lost 0 bases, the J end lost 4 bases, and 10 bases lay between the germline ends. The CDR3 nucleotides read TGCGCCAGCAGCCAAGACCATCTATGGGGAAACACCATATATTTT. This sequence encodes CASSQDHLWGNTIYF.

V and J are TRBV28 and TRBJ2-7, with 9 bases aligning to TRBD1. J was trimmed by 1 base and V by 5 bases; bases with no gene match: 6. CDR3 length: 15 residues. CDR1 and CDR2 from the germline V gene are MDHEN and SYDVKM. Here the CDR3 DNA reads TGTGCCAGCAGTGGTACCGGGACAGGGTCCTACGAGCAGTACTTC. Translating it yields CASSGTGTGSYEQYF.

This clonotype was observed a handful of times. The CDR3 loop reads CASRALMAGELFF. The CDR3 coding sequence is TGTGCCAGCAGAGCCTTGATGGCCGGGGAGCTGTTTTTT. The chain combines TRBV12-3 or TRBV12-4 with TRBJ2-2, with unresolved D. Trimming took 6 bases from V and 6 from J, leaving 11 bases between them. The CDR3 sequence is 13 residues long.

The chain has TRBV3-1 and TRBJ2-3; D uncertain. This CDR3 is 13 amino acids long. Germline values: CDR1 LGHDT, CDR2 YNNKEL (reference sequence). Trimming stripped 4 bases from V and 9 bases from J, with 14 bases between. The DNA for the CDR3 is TGTGCCAGCAGCCTACCTACAGTAGGAACGCAGTATTTT. It specifies CASSLPTVGTQYF.

This clonotype was recorded many times. The J gene is TRBJ2-7, the V gene TRBV10-3, with D uncertain. The CDR3 covers 14 residues. Germline-derived CDR1 and CDR2 are ENHRY and SYGVKD. Between the trimmed V and J ends, which lost 0 bases and 0 bases, there was a span of 6 bases. This CDR3 reads CAISESGPSYEQYF. DNA of the CDR3: TGTGCCATCAGTGAGTCAGGACCCTCCTACGAGCAGTACTTC.

This clonotype was picked up one time. The chain couples TRBV7-2 to TRBJ2-3; maybe TRBD1 (6 bases). Trimming shortened V by 2 bases and J by 5 bases, and 8 bases separated the two germline ends. Germline V CDR1 and CDR2: SGHTA, FQGNSA. This CDR3 contains 13 residues. CDR3 DNA sequence: TGTGCCAGCAGCTTACAGGGGATAGATACGCAGTATTTT. Its protein product is CASSLQGIDTQYF.